These 28 T cell receptor beta chains share one sample of origin, sequenced in a study of T cells in Graves' hyperthyroidism and ophthalmopathy. Amplified TCR beta CDR3 regions derived from RNA transcripts. The study used the HTBI primer set for a first-round RT-PCR of the TCR CDR3. TCRdb re-analysed the multiplex PCR reads in MiXCR, keeping a single row per CDR3 protein. The table shows approximately 150,000 distinct CDR3 sequences, with 8% to 9.5% occurring only once. Sequencing input: blood. The receptor set was obtained from a woman younger than 30 with Graves' hyperthyroidism that later progressed to Graves' ophthalmopathy.

The genes are TRBV7-9 and TRBJ2-5; 9 nucleotides line up with TRBD2. Germline V gene data show CDR1 as SEHNR and CDR2 as FQNEAQ (reference sequence). The CDR3 spans 15 residues. V gave up 5 bases and J gave up 4 bases; unmatched junction bases: 8. CDR3 sequence (DNA): TGTGCCAGCAGCGCGGGCGGGGGGGCCGGAGAGACCCAGTACTTC. Protein product: CASSAGGGAGETQYF. Full variable domain (remainder filled in from reference TRBV7-9 and TRBJ2-5): DTGVSQNPRHKITKRGQNVTFRCDPISEHNRLYWYRQTLGQGPEFLTYFQNEAQLEKSRLLSDRFSAERPKGSFSTLEIQRTEQGDSAMYLCASSAGGGAGETQYFGPGTRLLVL.

This clonotype was recorded a few times. The V call is TRBV4-1, the J call TRBJ1-5; tentative D call: TRBD1 (5 bases). The V gene's germline CDR1 is MGHRA and CDR2 YSYEKL. V lost 4 bases and J lost 8, with 12 bases in between. The CDR3 sequence is 13 residues long. The chain's CDR3 is CASSLRRGEPQHF. The DNA for the CDR3 is TGCGCCAGCAGCCTCCGCCGGGGGGAGCCCCAGCATTTT.

This clonotype showed up many times. V is TRBV15 and J is TRBJ2-5, with TRBD1 matching 8 bases. Per germline, CDR1 LNHNV and CDR2 YYDKDF (reference sequence). The CDR3 runs 16 residues. V shed 3 bases, J shed 5 bases, and the junction held 11 bases outside the gene matches. CDR3 sequence (DNA): TGTGCCACCAGCAGCGCTTCGGACAGGGTGGGTGAGACCCAGTACTTC. Amino acids: CATSSASDRVGETQYF.

This clonotype has a count of ten or more. The CDR3 reads CASSQDSARARPQHF. CDR3 DNA: TGTGCCAGCAGCCAAGACAGTGCAAGGGCTCGGCCCCAGCATTTT. V usage is TRBV3-1 and J usage is TRBJ1-5; D unresolved. The CDR3 length is 15 residues. Germline assignment: CDR1 LGHDT and CDR2 YNNKEL (reference sequence). Trimming stripped 0 bases from V and 9 bases from J, with 15 bases between.

Ten or more counts support this clonotype. The chain couples TRBV2 to TRBJ2-7; no clear D. The CDR3 sequence is 10 residues long. Germline CDR1 reads SNHLY; CDR2 reads FYNNEI. V lost 4 bases to trimming and J lost 3 bases, with 1 base between them. CDR3 sequence (DNA): TGTGCCAGCAGTGTCTACGAGCAGTACTTC. The encoded protein is CASSVYEQYF.

Many counts were recorded for this clonotype. The chain recombines TRBV2 with TRBJ2-1; tentative D call: TRBD1 (5 bases). CDR1 and CDR2 (germline): SNHLY, FYNNEI. The V gene lost 4 bases and the J gene lost 4 bases, with 8 bases spanning the gap. The CDR3 spans 13 residues. In nucleotides, the CDR3 is TGTGCCAGCAGTGGTCAGGGTTACAATGAGCAGTTCTTC. Its protein is CASSGQGYNEQFF.

This clonotype was observed at least ten times. The V and J genes are TRBV19 and TRBJ1-2, with TRBD1 identical over 10 bases. Germline V gene data show CDR1 as LNHDA and CDR2 as SQIVND (reference sequence). The CDR3 sequence is 17 residues long. Losses at the gene ends were 3 bases for V and 3 bases for J; bases not matched to a gene: 10. The CDR3 region has the DNA TGTGCCAGTAGTATTAAGAGTGGGACAGGGGCCCACTATGGCTACACCTTC. Translating it yields CASSIKSGTGAHYGYTF.

This clonotype was observed many times. The J gene is TRBJ2-2, the V gene TRBV6-6; a possible D gene is TRBD1 (5 bases). V shed 0 bases and J shed 4 bases, with 12 bases lying between them. This CDR3 has 16 amino acids. Germline V gene data show CDR1 as MNHNY and CDR2 as SVGAGI (reference sequence). The CDR3 loop is CASSYSWQGSTGELFF. The DNA for the CDR3 is TGTGCCAGCAGTTACTCATGGCAGGGCAGCACCGGGGAGCTGTTTTTT.

The chain is built from TRBV20-1 and TRBJ2-5; 9 bases agree with TRBD2. This CDR3 region has 13 residues. Trimming took 5 bases from V and 1 from J; bases not matched to a gene: 2. Germline CDR1 and CDR2: DFQATT and SNEGSKA (reference sequence). CDR3 DNA sequence: TGCAGTGCTCTAGCGGGAATCCAAGAGACCCAGTACTTC. Translated: CSALAGIQETQYF.

Only a few counts were recorded for this clonotype. The chain couples TRBV3-1 to TRBJ2-1, with 13 bases aligning to TRBD2. The CDR3 runs to 15 residues. V lost 7 bases and J lost 9; bases outside the gene matches: 9. Germline values: CDR1 LGHDT, CDR2 YNNKEL (reference sequence). The CDR3 reads CASTLLAGGPSEQFF. DNA for the CDR3: TGTGCCAGCACCTTACTAGCGGGGGGGCCGAGTGAGCAGTTCTTC.

This clonotype was recorded at least ten times. The CDR3 spells CASSIQGRGGNEQFF. As DNA, the CDR3 is TGTGCCAGTAGTATTCAGGGCAGGGGAGGCAATGAGCAGTTCTTC. The chain couples TRBV19 to TRBJ2-1; D is possibly TRBD1 or TRBD2 (6 bases each). V dropped 3 bases and J dropped 6 bases, with 15 bases sitting between them. The CDR3 is made up of 15 amino acids. Germline V gene data show CDR1 as LNHDA and CDR2 as SQIVND (reference sequence).

This clonotype was seen ten or more times. The chain couples TRBV6-1 to TRBJ1-2; perhaps TRBD1 as D (5 bases). CDR1 is MNHNS, CDR2 SASEGT, per germline. The V end lost 8 bases, the J end lost 6 bases, and 31 bases lay between the germline ends. The CDR3 contains 18 residues. The CDR3 DNA reads as TGTGCCAGCGGACTCAACCGACAATCGGGGGGGAGTTTGGATGGCTACACCTTC. Its translation: CASGLNRQSGGSLDGYTF.

This clonotype appeared many times. V is TRBV7-9 and J is TRBJ1-4; D unclear. The CDR3 sequence is 16 residues long. CDR1 SEHNR and CDR2 FQNEAQ come from the germline V gene (reference sequence). Trimming shortened V by 4 bases and J by 0 bases, and 12 bases separated the two germline ends. CDR3 amino acids: CASSSARVSTNEKLFF. CDR3 nucleotide sequence: TGTGCCAGCAGCTCGGCCCGGGTTTCAACTAATGAAAAACTGTTTTTT. The whole variable domain, remainder taken from reference TRBV7-9 and TRBJ1-4, is DTGVSQNPRHKITKRGQNVTFRCDPISEHNRLYWYRQTLGQGPEFLTYFQNEAQLEKSRLLSDRFSAERPKGSFSTLEIQRTEQGDSAMYLCASSSARVSTNEKLFFGSGTQLSVL.

Ten or more counts support this clonotype. The V and J genes are TRBV20-1 and TRBJ2-5; D perhaps matches TRBD1 (5 bases). Per the germline V gene, CDR1 is DFQATT and CDR2 is SNEGSKA (reference sequence). The CDR3 runs 14 residues. V shed 5 bases and J shed 4 bases, with 17 bases lying between them. The CDR3 nucleotides are TGCAGTGCTGGGGCGAGCACCCCAGGAGAGACCCAGTACTTC. Its protein product is CSAGASTPGETQYF.

This clonotype occurred many times. The chain uses TRBV11-2 and TRBJ1-3; D is unclear. The CDR3 is 15 amino acids. Germline lookup yields CDR1 SGHAT and CDR2 FQNNGV. V dropped 6 bases and J dropped 0 bases, with 12 bases sitting between them. CDR3 loop: CASSYSGSSGNTIYF. For the CDR3, the DNA is TGTGCCAGCAGTTACAGTGGGAGCTCTGGAAACACCATATATTTT.

This clonotype was recorded many times. The chain employs TRBV10-3 and TRBJ1-2; 8 bases are a match to TRBD1. This CDR3 region has 14 residues. Losses at the gene ends were 6 bases for V and 4 bases for J; bases not matched to a gene: 7. Germline CDR1 ENHRY, CDR2 SYGVKD. The CDR3 nucleotides are TGTGCCATCAGGAACCGGACAGGGATCTATGGCTACACCTTC. Its translation is CAIRNRTGIYGYTF.

This clonotype showed up many times. The genes are TRBV6-6 and TRBJ1-2; perhaps TRBD1 as D (5 bases). This CDR3 has 14 residues. Trimming cost V 0 bases and J 5 bases, with 10 bases left between them. CDR1 and CDR2 from the germline V gene are MNHNY and SVGAGI (reference sequence). DNA of the CDR3: TGTGCCAGCAGTTACTCCCGGGGGACTTATGGCTACACCTTC. This gives the protein CASSYSRGTYGYTF.

There are many counts of this clonotype. The chain recombines TRBV2 with TRBJ1-3; the D is unclear. This CDR3 is built from 11 residues. Germline loops: CDR1 SNHLY, CDR2 FYNNEI. Trimming took 4 bases from V and 16 from J, leaving 14 bases between them. CDR3 coding DNA: TGTGCCAGCAGTGCGGAGGGAACCGCTTATTTT. Protein: CASSAEGTAYF.

This clonotype was counted many times. V gene TRBV16 combines with J gene TRBJ1-5, with a weak D call TRBD1 (5 bases). CDR1 and CDR2 from the germline V gene are KGHSY and FQNENV. V was shortened by 0 bases and J by 3 bases, with 12 bases between the two germline ends. This CDR3 is 16 amino acids long. Here the CDR3 DNA reads TGTGCCAGCAGCCAATCGGAACAGGTTCACAATCAGCCCCAGCATTTT. The encoded protein is CASSQSEQVHNQPQHF.

This clonotype was counted at least ten times. V and J are TRBV6-1 and TRBJ1-2; D call uncertain. Germline assignment: CDR1 MNHNS and CDR2 SASEGT. The CDR3 has 14 residues. V was cut by 0 bases and J by 3 bases, with 8 bases left in between. CDR3 nucleotides: TGTGCCAGCAGTGAAGCGGATCGGGACTATGGCTACACCTTC. Its translation: CASSEADRDYGYTF.

A few counts support this clonotype. This chain links TRBV2 with TRBJ2-1; D unclear. The CDR3 has 13 amino acids. The V end lost 4 bases, the J end lost 12 bases, and 16 bases lay between the germline ends. Germline V gene data show CDR1 as SNHLY and CDR2 as FYNNEI. CDR3 sequence reads: CASSGALRLGQFF. The CDR3 nucleotides read TGTGCCAGCAGTGGAGCGCTTCGCCTAGGGCAGTTCTTC.

In this sample, this clonotype turned up many times. This chain connects TRBV6-5 to TRBJ1-2; D might be TRBD1 (5 bases). Germline V CDR1 and CDR2: MNHEY, SVGAGI. Trimming removed 2 bases from V and 4 bases from J, with 14 bases in between. This CDR3 spans 15 amino acids. This CDR3 reads CASSYTAGPFYGYTF. For the CDR3, the DNA is TGTGCCAGCAGTTACACTGCGGGGCCTTTCTATGGCTACACCTTC.

This clonotype was seen repeatedly, ten times or more. The gene calls are TRBV27 and TRBJ1-5; D is uncertain. The germline V gene has CDR1 MNHEY and CDR2 SMNVEV (reference sequence). CDR3 size: 19 residues. Trimming removed 3 bases at V and 0 bases at J, with 21 bases between. CDR3 protein: CASSFRGPGVGNSNQPQHF. CDR3 DNA: TGTGCCAGCAGTTTCCGGGGTCCTGGGGTAGGAAATAGCAATCAGCCCCAGCATTTT.

This clonotype was observed a few times. The genes are TRBV30 and TRBJ2-5; unclear D gene. Deletions cut 0 bases from V and 14 bases from J, with 13 bases between. Germline CDR1 and CDR2: GTSNPN and SVGIG (reference sequence). The CDR3 covers 11 residues. The CDR3 DNA reads as TGTGCCTGGAGTGTACTACTTGATTTATACTTC. Protein product: CAWSVLLDLYF.

This clonotype was recorded at least ten times. The V and J genes are TRBV7-3 and TRBJ2-1; D unclear. The CDR3 runs 16 residues. CDR1 and CDR2 from the germline V gene are SGHTA and FQGTGA. The V and J ends lost 1 base and 0 bases respectively, with 10 bases between them. In nucleotides, the CDR3 is TGTGCCAGCAGCTTAATGGGTCGCGTCTCCTACAATGAGCAGTTCTTC. Translated, it gives CASSLMGRVSYNEQFF.

This clonotype has a count of ten or more. This rearrangement joins TRBV24-1 to TRBJ2-1, with 10 bases that match TRBD1. Trimming removed 3 bases from V and 3 bases from J; junction bases left unmatched: 4. This CDR3 contains 16 residues. The germline gives CDR1 KGHDR, CDR2 SFDVKD. The CDR3: CATSDQRTGGYNEQFF. The DNA of the CDR3 is TGTGCCACCAGTGATCAGCGGACAGGGGGCTACAATGAGCAGTTCTTC.

In its sample, this clonotype was seen many times. The gene calls are TRBV29-1 and TRBJ2-1; D is unclear. Trimming pared 7 bases from V and 0 bases from J, leaving 10 bases between. Germline CDR1 reads SQVTM; CDR2 reads ANQGSEA. The CDR3 totals 13 residues. Written as DNA, the CDR3 is TGCAGCGCTGATATGAGCTCCTACAATGAGCAGTTCTTC. Protein: CSADMSSYNEQFF.

V gene TRBV20-1 combines with J gene TRBJ1-1, with D maybe TRBD1 (6 bases). The germline V and J ends were trimmed by 1 base and 7 bases, with 25 bases remaining between them. CDR1 DFQATT and CDR2 SNEGSKA come from the germline V gene (reference sequence). The CDR3 sequence is 17 residues long. This CDR3 reads CSARGRGQGTLSGEAFF. The CDR3 DNA sequence: TGCAGTGCTAGAGGTAGGGGCCAGGGGACTTTATCCGGTGAAGCTTTCTTT.